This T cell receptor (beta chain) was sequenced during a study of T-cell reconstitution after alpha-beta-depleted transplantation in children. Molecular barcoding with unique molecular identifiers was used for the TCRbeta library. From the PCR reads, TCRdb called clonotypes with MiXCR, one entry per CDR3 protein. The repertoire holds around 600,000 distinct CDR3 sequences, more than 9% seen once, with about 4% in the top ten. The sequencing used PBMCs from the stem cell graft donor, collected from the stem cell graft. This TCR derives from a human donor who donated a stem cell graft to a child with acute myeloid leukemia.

DNA of the CDR3: TGTGCCAGCAAACAGCTCTCTGGAAACACCATATATTTT. This translates into CASKQLSGNTIYF. The gene calls are TRBV3-1 and TRBJ1-3; no definite D call. Per germline, CDR1 LGHDT and CDR2 YNNKEL (reference sequence). The CDR3 loop spans 13 amino acids. Between the trimmed V and J ends, which lost 7 bases and 0 bases, there was a span of 7 bases.